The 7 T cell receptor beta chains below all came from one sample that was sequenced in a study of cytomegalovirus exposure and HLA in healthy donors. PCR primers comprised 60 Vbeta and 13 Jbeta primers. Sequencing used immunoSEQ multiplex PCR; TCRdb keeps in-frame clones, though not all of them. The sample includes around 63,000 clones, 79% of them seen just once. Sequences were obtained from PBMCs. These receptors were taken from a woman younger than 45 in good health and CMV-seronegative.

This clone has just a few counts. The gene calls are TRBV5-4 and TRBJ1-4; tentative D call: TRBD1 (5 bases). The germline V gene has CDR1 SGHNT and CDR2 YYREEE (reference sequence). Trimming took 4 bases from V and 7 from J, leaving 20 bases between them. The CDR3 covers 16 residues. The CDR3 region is CASSPSRQEGREKLFF. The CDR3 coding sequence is TGTGCCAGCAGCCCTTCCCGGCAGGAGGGGCGTGAAAAACTGTTTTTT.

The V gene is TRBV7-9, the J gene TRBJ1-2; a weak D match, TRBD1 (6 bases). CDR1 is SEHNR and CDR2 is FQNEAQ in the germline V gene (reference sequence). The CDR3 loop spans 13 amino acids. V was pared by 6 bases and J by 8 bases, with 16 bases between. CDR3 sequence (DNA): TGTGCCAGCAGATCTACAGGGATTTGGGGCTACACCTTC. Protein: CASRSTGIWGYTF.

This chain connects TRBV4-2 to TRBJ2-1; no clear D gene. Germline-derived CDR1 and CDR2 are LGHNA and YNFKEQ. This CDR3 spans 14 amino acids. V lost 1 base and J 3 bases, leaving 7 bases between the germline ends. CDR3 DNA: TGTGCCAGCAGCCAAGGAGGTTTCTACAATGAGCAGTTCTTC. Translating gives CASSQGGFYNEQFF.

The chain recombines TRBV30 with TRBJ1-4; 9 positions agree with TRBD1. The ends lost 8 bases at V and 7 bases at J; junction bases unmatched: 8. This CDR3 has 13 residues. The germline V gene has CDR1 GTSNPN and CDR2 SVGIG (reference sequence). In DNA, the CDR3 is TGTGCCAGGGGGACAGGGTATAGTGAAAAACTGTTTTTT. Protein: CARGTGYSEKLFF.

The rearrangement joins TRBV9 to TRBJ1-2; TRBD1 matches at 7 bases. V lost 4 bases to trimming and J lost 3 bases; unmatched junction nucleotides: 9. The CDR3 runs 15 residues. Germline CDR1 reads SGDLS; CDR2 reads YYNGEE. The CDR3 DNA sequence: TGTGCCAGCAGCCCCCGCCGGGACAGCCACTATGGCTACACCTTC. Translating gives CASSPRRDSHYGYTF. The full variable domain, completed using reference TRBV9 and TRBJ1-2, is DSGVTQTPKHLITATGQRVTLRCSPRSGDLSVYWYQQSLDQGLQFLIQYYNGEERAKGNILERFSAQQFPDLHSELNLSSLELGDSALYFCASSPRRDSHYGYTFGSGTRLTVV.

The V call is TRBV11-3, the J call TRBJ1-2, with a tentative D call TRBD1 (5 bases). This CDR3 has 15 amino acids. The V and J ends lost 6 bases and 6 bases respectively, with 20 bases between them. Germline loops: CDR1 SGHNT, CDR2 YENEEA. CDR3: CASRSRGTADHGYTF. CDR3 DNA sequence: TGTGCCAGCAGAAGCCGGGGGACGGCCGACCATGGCTACACCTTC.

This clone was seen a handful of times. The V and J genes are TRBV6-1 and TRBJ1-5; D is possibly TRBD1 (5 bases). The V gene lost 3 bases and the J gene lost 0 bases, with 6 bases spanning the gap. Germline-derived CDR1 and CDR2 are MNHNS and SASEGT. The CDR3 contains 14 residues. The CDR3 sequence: CASSETDSNQPQHF. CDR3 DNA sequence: TGTGCCAGCAGTGAGACAGATAGCAATCAGCCCCAGCATTTT.